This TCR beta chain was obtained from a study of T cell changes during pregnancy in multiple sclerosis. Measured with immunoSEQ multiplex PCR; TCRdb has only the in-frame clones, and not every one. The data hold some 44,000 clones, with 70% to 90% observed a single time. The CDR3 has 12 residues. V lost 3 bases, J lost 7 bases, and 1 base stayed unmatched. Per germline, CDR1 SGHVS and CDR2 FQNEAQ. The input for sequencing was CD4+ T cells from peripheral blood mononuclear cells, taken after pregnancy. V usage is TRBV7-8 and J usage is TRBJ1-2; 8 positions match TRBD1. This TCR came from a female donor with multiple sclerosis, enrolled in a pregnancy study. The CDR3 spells CASSLTGVGYTF. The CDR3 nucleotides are TGTGCCAGCAGCTTGACAGGGGTTGGCTACACCTTC.